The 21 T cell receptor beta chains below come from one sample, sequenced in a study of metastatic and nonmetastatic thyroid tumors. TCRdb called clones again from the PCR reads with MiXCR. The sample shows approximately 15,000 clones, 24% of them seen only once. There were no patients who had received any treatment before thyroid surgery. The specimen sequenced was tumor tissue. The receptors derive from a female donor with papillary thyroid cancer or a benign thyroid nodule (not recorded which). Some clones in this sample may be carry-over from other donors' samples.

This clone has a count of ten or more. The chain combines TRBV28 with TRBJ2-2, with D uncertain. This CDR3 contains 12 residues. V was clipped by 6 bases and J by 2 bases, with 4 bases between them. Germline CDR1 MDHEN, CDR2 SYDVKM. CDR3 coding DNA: TGTGCCAGCAGCCAAAACACCGGGGAGCTGTTTTTT. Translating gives CASSQNTGELFF.

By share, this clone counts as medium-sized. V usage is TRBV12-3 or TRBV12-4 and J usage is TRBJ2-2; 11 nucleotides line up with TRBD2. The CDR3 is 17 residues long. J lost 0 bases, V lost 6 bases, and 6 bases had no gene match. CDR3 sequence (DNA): TGTGCCAGCAGACCCGGGACTAGCGGAACGAACACCGGGGAGCTGTTTTTT. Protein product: CASRPGTSGTNTGELFF.

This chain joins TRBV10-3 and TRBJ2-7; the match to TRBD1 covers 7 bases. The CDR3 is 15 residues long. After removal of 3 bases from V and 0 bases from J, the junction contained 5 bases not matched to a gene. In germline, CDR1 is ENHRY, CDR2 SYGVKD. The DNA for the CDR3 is TGTGCCATCAGTGAACGGGACAGTTCCTCCTACGAGCAGTACTTC. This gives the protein CAISERDSSSYEQYF.

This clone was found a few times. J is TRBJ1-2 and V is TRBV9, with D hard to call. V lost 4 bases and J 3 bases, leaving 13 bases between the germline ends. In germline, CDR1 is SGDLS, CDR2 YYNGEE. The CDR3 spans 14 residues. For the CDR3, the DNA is TGTGCCAGCAGCCCTCGGAAGATAGACTATGGCTACACCTTC. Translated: CASSPRKIDYGYTF.

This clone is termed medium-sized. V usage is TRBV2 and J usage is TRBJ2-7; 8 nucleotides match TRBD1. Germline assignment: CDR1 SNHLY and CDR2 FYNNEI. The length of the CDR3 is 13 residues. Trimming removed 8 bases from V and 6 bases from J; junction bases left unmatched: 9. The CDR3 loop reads CASADRVTLEQYF. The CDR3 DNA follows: TGTGCCAGCGCGGACAGGGTAACCCTCGAGCAGTACTTC.

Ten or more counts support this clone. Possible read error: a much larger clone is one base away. CDR3 sequence: CVSSLHDGYNSPLHF. The CDR3 region has the DNA TGTGTCAGCAGTCTTCATGACGGATATAATTCACCCCTCCACTTT. The J gene is TRBJ1-6, the V gene TRBV7-9, with unresolved D. Germline CDR1 SEHNR, CDR2 FQNEAQ (reference sequence). There are 15 residues in the CDR3.

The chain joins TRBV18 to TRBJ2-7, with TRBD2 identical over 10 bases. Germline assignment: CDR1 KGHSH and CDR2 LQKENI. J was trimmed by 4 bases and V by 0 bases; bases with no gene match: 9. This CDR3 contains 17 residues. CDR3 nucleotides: TGTGCCAGCTCACCACCGGGGTCTAGCGGGGGATCTTACGAGCAGTACTTC. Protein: CASSPPGSSGGSYEQYF.

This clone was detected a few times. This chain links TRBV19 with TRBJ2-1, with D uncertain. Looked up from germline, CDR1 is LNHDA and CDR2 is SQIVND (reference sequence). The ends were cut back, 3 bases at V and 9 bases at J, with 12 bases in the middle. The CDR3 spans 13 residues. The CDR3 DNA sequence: TGTGCCAGTAGTATGCGCCTGCTGGCTGAGCAGTTCTTC. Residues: CASSMRLLAEQFF. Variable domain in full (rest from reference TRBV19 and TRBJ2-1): DGGITQSPKYLFRKEGQNVTLSCEQNLNHDAMYWYRQDPGQGLRLIYYSQIVNDFQKGDIAEGYSVSREKKESFPLTVTSAQKNPTAFYLCASSMRLLAEQFFGPGTRLTVL.

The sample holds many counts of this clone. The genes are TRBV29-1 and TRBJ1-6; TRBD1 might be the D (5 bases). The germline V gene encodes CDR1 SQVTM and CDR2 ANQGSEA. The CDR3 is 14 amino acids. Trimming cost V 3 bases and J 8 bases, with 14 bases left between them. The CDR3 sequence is CSVDVGPGDSPLHF. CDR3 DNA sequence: TGCAGCGTTGATGTGGGACCCGGGGATTCACCCCTCCACTTT.

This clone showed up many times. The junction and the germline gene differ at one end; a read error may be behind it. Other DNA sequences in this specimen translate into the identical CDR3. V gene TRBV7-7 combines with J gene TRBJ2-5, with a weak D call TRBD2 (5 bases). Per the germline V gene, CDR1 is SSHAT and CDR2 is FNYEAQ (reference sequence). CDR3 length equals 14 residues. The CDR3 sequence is CASSLVVGQETQYF. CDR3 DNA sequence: TGCGCTAGCAGCTTAGTAGTGGGCCAAGAGACCCAGTACTTC.

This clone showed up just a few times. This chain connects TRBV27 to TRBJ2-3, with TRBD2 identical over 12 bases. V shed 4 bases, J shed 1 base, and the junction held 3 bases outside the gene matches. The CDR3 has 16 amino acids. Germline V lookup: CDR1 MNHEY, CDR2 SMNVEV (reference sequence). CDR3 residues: CASSSRLAGGTDTQYF. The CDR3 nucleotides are TGTGCCAGCAGTTCAAGACTAGCGGGGGGCACAGATACGCAGTATTTT.

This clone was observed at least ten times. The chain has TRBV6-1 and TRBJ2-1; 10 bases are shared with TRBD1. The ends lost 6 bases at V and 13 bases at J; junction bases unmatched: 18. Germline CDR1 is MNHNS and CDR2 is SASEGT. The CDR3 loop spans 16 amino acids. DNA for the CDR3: TGTGCCAGCAGCAGAATGTTGACAGGGGGCGTCTTCGGACAGTTCTTC. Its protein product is CASSRMLTGGVFGQFF.

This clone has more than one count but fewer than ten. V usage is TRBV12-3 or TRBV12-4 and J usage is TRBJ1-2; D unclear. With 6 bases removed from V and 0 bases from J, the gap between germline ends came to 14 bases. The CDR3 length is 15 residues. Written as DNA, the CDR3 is TGTGCCAGCAGCCCGGTACACCTAGCTAACTATGGCTACACCTTC. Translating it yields CASSPVHLANYGYTF.

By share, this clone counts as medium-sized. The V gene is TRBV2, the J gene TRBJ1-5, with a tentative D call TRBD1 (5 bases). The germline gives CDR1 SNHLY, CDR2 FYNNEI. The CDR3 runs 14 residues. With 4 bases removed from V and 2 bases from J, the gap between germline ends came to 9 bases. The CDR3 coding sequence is TGTGCCAGCAGTGGGAGGGGAGGCAATCAGCCCCAGCATTTT. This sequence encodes CASSGRGGNQPQHF.

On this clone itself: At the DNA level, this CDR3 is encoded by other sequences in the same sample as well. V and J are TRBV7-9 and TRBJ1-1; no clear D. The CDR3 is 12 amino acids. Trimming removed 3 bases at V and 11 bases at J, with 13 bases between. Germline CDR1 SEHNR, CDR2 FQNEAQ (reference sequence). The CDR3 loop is CASSLGGAGAFF. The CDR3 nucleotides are TGTGCCAGCAGCTTGGGTGGAGCGGGTGCTTTCTTT.

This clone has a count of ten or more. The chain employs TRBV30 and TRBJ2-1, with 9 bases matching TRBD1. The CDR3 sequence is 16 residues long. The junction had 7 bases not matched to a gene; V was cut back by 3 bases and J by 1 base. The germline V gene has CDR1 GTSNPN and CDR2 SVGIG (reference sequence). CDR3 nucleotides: TGTGCCTGGAGGACGACGGGGACAGGGTCCTACAATGAGCAGTTCTTC. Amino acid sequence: CAWRTTGTGSYNEQFF.

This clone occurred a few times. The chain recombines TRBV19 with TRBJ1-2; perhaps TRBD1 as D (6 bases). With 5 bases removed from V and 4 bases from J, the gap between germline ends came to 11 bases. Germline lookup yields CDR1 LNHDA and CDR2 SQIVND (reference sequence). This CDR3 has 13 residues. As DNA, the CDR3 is TGTGCCAGTAGTCCAGGGGACTTCTATGGCTACACCTTC. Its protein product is CASSPGDFYGYTF.

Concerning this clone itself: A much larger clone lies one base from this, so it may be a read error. CDR3 sequence reads: CASSLGTSGTQETQYF. CDR3 sequence (DNA): TGCGCCAGCAGCCTTGGGACTAGCGGGACGCAAGAGACCCAGTACTTC. The chain is built from TRBV4-1 and TRBJ2-5, with TRBD2 matching 13 bases. Per the germline V gene, CDR1 is MGHRA and CDR2 is YSYEKL. J was trimmed by 2 bases and V by 4 bases; bases with no gene match: 4. CDR3 length: 16 amino acids.

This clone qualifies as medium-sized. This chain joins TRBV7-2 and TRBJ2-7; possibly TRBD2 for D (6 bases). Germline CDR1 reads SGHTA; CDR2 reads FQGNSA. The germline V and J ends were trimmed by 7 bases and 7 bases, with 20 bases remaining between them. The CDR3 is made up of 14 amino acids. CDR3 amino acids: CASNRGGSSGEQYF. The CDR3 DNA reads TGTGCCAGCAACCGTGGGGGGAGCTCGGGGGAGCAGTACTTC.

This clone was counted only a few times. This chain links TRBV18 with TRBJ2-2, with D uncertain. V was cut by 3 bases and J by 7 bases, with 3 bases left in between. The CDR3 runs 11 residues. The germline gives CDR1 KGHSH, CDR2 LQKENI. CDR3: CASSPDGELFF. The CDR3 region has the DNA TGTGCCAGCTCACCTGACGGGGAGCTGTTTTTT.

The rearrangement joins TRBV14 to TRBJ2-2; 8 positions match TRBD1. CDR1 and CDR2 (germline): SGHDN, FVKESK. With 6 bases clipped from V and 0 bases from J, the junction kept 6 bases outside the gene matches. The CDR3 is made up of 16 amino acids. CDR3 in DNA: TGTGCCAGCAGTTCCTACAGGGGGACGAACACCGGGGAGCTGTTTTTT. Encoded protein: CASSSYRGTNTGELFF. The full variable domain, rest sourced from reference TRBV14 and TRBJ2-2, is EAGVTQFPSHSVIEKGQTVTLRCDPISGHDNLYWYRRVMGKEIKFLLHFVKESKQDESGMPNNRFLAERTGGTYSTLKVQPAELEDSGVYFCASSSYRGTNTGELFFGEGSRLTVL.